The 12 T cell receptor beta chains listed next were all sequenced from one sample in a study of cytomegalovirus exposure and HLA in healthy donors. The primer mix had 60 Vbeta and 13 Jbeta primers. TCRdb's copy holds only in-frame clones and misses some; the assay was immunoSEQ multiplex PCR. The sample lists about 140,000 clones, about 75% occurring once. Sequenced material: PBMCs. Every receptor here comes from a man in his forties in good health and CMV-seronegative.

A single count supports this clone. V gene TRBV4-1 combines with J gene TRBJ1-5; maybe TRBD1 (5 bases). The V gene lost 4 bases and the J gene lost 1 base, with 11 bases spanning the gap. Germline CDR1 MGHRA, CDR2 YSYEKL. CDR3 size: 15 residues. The DNA of the CDR3 is TGCGCCAGCAGCCCCGGGGGGGGAAGCAATCAGCCCCAGCATTTT. Amino acid sequence: CASSPGGGSNQPQHF.

Here the CDR3 DNA reads TGTGCCAGCAGCTTAGGTAGCGGGGGCCCGCCGGAGTATACGCAGTATTTT. Translating gives CASSLGSGGPPEYTQYF. The chain has TRBV11-3 and TRBJ2-3, with TRBD2 matching 9 bases. The CDR3 covers 17 residues. V was clipped by 1 base and J by 7 bases; unmatched bases: 12. CDR1 SGHNT and CDR2 YENEEA come from the germline V gene.

The V gene is TRBV6-5, the J gene TRBJ2-7; no clear D gene. Trimming took 5 bases from V and 9 from J, leaving 11 bases between them. CDR1 is MNHEY, CDR2 SVGAGI, per germline. There are 11 residues in the CDR3. CDR3 DNA: TGTGCCAGCAGTGAAGCCGTGAGGCAGTACTTC. Translation: CASSEAVRQYF.

About this clone itself: Other DNA sequences in this specimen translate into the identical CDR3. The chain combines TRBV9 with TRBJ2-5; 7 bases match TRBD1. This CDR3 comprises 16 residues. The junction had 10 bases not matched to a gene; V was cut back by 4 bases and J by 1 base. CDR1 and CDR2 from the germline V gene are SGDLS and YYNGEE. The CDR3 bases are TGTGCCAGCAGCCCGCGGACAGGCAATCCCCAAGAGACCCAGTACTTC. This codes for CASSPRTGNPQETQYF.

The genes are TRBV4-1 and TRBJ2-7, with 8 bases that match TRBD1. This CDR3 is built from 14 residues. Germline values: CDR1 MGHRA, CDR2 YSYEKL. The junction had 2 bases not matched to a gene; V was cut back by 2 bases and J by 2 bases. The CDR3 nucleotides are TGCGCCAGCAGCCAACAGGACAGGGCCTACGAGCAGTACTTC. Its translation: CASSQQDRAYEQYF.

This chain connects TRBV30 to TRBJ1-1, with 9 bases matching TRBD1. Germline CDR1 GTSNPN, CDR2 SVGIG (reference sequence). The CDR3 loop spans 16 amino acids. Trimming took 7 bases from V and 0 from J; bases not matched to a gene: 12. CDR3 sequence: CAYLPGQGLMNTEAFF. The CDR3 DNA is TGTGCCTACCTTCCGGGACAGGGCCTCATGAACACTGAAGCTTTCTTT. The variable domain in full, completed from reference TRBV30 and TRBJ1-1, reads SQTIHQWPATLVQPVGSPLSLECTVEGTSNPNLYWYRQAAGRGLQLLFYSVGIGQISSEVPQNLSASRPQDRQFILSSKKLLLSDSGFYLCAYLPGQGLMNTEAFFGQGTRLTVV.

The chain uses TRBV11-3 and TRBJ2-3, with D uncertain. Germline assignment: CDR1 SGHNT and CDR2 YENEEA. V lost 2 bases to trimming and J lost 6 bases, with 6 bases between them. The CDR3 consists of 12 residues. The CDR3 region has the DNA TGTGCCAGCAGCTTAACAGACGATACGCAGTATTTT. Protein product: CASSLTDDTQYF. The full variable domain, completed using reference TRBV11-3 and TRBJ2-3, is EAGVVQSPRYKIIEKKQPVAFWCNPISGHNTLYWYLQNLGQGPELLIRYENEEAVDDSQLPKDRFSAERLKGVDSTLKIQPAELGDSAVYLCASSLTDDTQYFGPGTRLTVL.

CDR3 region: CASSQVELAGGTQYF. CDR3 bases: TGTGCCAGCAGCCAAGTGGAGCTAGCGGGGGGTACGCAGTATTTT. J is TRBJ2-3 and V is TRBV4-2; 11 bases map to TRBD2. The V and J ends lost 1 base and 8 bases, in that order; junction bases with no gene match: 5. The germline V gene encodes CDR1 LGHNA and CDR2 YNFKEQ. CDR3 length: 15 residues.

This clone showed up just a few times. The rearrangement joins TRBV5-5 to TRBJ1-1, with 9 bases identical to TRBD1. The V gene's germline CDR1 is SGHKS and CDR2 YYEKEE (reference sequence). There are 13 residues in the CDR3. Trimming removed 3 bases from V and 4 bases from J; junction bases left unmatched: 1. CDR3 loop: CASSSDRGTEAFF. In DNA form, the CDR3 reads TGTGCCAGCAGCTCGGACAGGGGCACTGAAGCTTTCTTT. The whole variable domain, remainder taken from reference TRBV5-5 and TRBJ1-1, is DAGVTQSPTHLIKTRGQQVTLRCSPISGHKSVSWYQQVLGQGPQFIFQYYEKEERGRGNFPDRFSARQFPNYSSELNVNALLLGDSALYLCASSSDRGTEAFFGQGTRLTVV.

The rearrangement joins TRBV11-2 to TRBJ2-2; tentative D call: TRBD2 (6 bases). CDR1 SGHAT and CDR2 FQNNGV come from the germline V gene. V lost 3 bases, J lost 5 bases, and 13 bases lay in between. The CDR3 runs to 15 residues. The CDR3 region has the DNA TGTGCCAGCAGCTTTGGGGGGACGGGGACCGGGGAGCTGTTTTTT. Its protein product is CASSFGGTGTGELFF.

The chain uses TRBV6-6 and TRBJ1-5; 9 bases agree with TRBD1. The CDR3 spans 16 residues. With 7 bases clipped from V and 1 base from J, the junction kept 8 bases outside the gene matches. Germline-derived CDR1 and CDR2 are MNHNY and SVGAGI (reference sequence). Here the CDR3 DNA reads TGTGCCAGCACTCCGGGACAGGGACACAGCAATCAGCCCCAGCATTTT. It encodes CASTPGQGHSNQPQHF.

This chain uses TRBV7-6 with TRBJ1-4; a weak D match, TRBD1 (5 bases). The V gene lost 5 bases and the J gene lost 2 bases, with 12 bases spanning the gap. The CDR3 length is 15 residues. Germline values: CDR1 SGHVS, CDR2 FNYEAQ. CDR3 in DNA: TGTGCCAGCAGCGCCTCCGGGGGTACTAATGAAAAACTGTTTTTT. Amino acid sequence: CASSASGGTNEKLFF. Full variable domain (rest looked up from reference TRBV7-6 and TRBJ1-4): GAGVSQSPRYKVTKRGQDVALRCDPISGHVSLYWYRQALGQGPEFLTYFNYEAQQDKSGLPNDRFSAERPEGSISTLTIQRTEQRDSAMYRCASSASGGTNEKLFFGSGTQLSVL.